This T cell receptor (beta chain) appears in the sequencing data of a study of T-cell memory formation after mild COVID-19. Study-wide results and caveats: CD4/CD8 balance held among clones contracting day 15 to 85, and later expanders leaned CD4+. CD4+ clones that contracted lay mainly in CM and EM; CD8+ ones lay in EMRA. Prior to infection, memory already included some responding clones, suggesting cross-reactive memory joined.

Comment on this clonotype: Its antigen is currently unknown.

cDNA libraries for TCR alpha and TCR beta, carrying sample barcodes and UMIs, came from 5'RACE with constant-segment primers. A single record per CDR3 protein comes from TCRdb applying MiXCR to the 5' RACE reads. The sample includes just over 300,000 distinct CDR3 sequences, approximately 19% of them seen just once. The CDR3 runs 14 residues. V was pared by 5 bases and J by 5 bases, with 14 bases between. The germline gives CDR1 SGHVS, CDR2 FNYEAQ. Sequencing used PBMCs or a T cell subset sorted from them (not recorded which). J is TRBJ2-3 and V is TRBV7-6, with D tentatively TRBD1 or TRBD2 (5 bases each). The receptor comes from a man younger than 35 who had mild COVID-19 (a few samples of this study predate the infection). Cell type and time point are not known. CDR3 DNA: TGTGCCAGCAGCGGGACCTCAGAGGGAGATACGCAGTATTTT. This translates into CASSGTSEGDTQYF.